The present T cell receptor (beta chain) was sequenced within a study of post-analysis software for immune sequencing data. On the study more broadly: Clinical courses comprised relapsing-remitting, secondary progressive and progressive-relapsing multiple sclerosis. Study-level points and caveats: TRBV5-6, TRBV5-1 and TRBV20-1 were among roughly five TRBV segments more frequent in patients than controls. Normalized Chao1 diversity was significantly lower in multiple sclerosis patients than in controls. Strong co-clustering by F measure was evident for samples that had been prepared in the same batch.

Unique molecular identifiers were built into the TCR beta cDNA libraries. TCRdb ran MiXCR on the PCR reads and lists one entry per CDR3 protein. The sample consists of approximately 440,000 distinct CDR3 sequences, under 55% of them appearing once. The V end lost 6 bases, the J end lost 0 bases, and 12 bases lay between the germline ends. The CDR3 loop spans 15 amino acids. The germline CDR1 and CDR2 sequences are MDHEN and SYDVKM. There are a few counts of this clonotype. Its antigen is not identified. The source material was blood. The rearrangement links TRBV28 to TRBJ1-5; D is ambiguous. The clonotype comes from a girl aged 10-17 years with multiple sclerosis. Written as DNA, the CDR3 is TGTGCCAGCAGCCCCGTGGACCCTAGCAATCAGCCCCAGCATTTT. Its protein is CASSPVDPSNQPQHF.